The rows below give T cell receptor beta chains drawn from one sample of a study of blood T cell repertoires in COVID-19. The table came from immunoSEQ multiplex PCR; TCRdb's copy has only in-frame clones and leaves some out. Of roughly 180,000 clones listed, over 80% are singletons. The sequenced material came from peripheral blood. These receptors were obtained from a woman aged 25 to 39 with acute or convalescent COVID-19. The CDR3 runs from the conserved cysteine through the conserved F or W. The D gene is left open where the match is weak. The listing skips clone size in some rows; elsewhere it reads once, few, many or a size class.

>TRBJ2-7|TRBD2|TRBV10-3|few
TGTGCCAGCAGAGCTCTAGCGGGGGTTACCTACGAGCAGTACTTC
CASRALAGVTYEQYF
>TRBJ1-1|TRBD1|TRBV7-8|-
TGTGCCAGCAGCTCAGGTCAGAGGACAGGGCGGAGGGTCACTGAAGCTTTCTTT
CASSSGQRTGRRVTEAFF
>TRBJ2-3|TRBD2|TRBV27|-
TGTGCCAGCAGTTTAGCGGGAGTTGGCACAGATACGCAGTATTTT
CASSLAGVGTDTQYF
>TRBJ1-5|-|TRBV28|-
TGTGCCAGCAGTTCGCCAGGGGTTCAGCCCCAGCATTTT
CASSSPGVQPQHF
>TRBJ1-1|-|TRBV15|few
TGTGCCACCAGCAGGCGAGGCAATCTAGGCACTGAAGCTTTCTTT
CATSRRGNLGTEAFF
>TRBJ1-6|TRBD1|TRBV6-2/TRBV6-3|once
TGTGCCAGCAGCAAACGGACAGGGAGCTCCTATAATTCACCCCTCCACTTT
CASSKRTGSSYNSPLHF
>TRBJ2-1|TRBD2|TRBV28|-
TGTGCCAGCAGTCTCCTCTTAGTAGCGGGAAAGACCGATGAGCAGTTCTTC
CASSLLLVAGKTDEQFF
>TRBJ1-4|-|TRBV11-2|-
TGTGCCAGCAGCTTAAGCTTCGTTGCAACTAATGAAAAACTGTTTTTT
CASSLSFVATNEKLFF
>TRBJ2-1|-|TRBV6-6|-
TGTGCCAGCAGTCCACTACTCACCACAGACAGGAGCAATGAGCAGTTCTTC
CASSPLLTTDRSNEQFF
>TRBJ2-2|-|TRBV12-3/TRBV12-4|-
TGTGCCAGCAGTTTCACGGGTAGCGGGGAGCTGTTTTTT
CASSFTGSGELFF
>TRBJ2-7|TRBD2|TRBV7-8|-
TGTGCCAGCAGGGGAGGGCACTCCTACGAGCAGTACTTC
CASRGGHSYEQYF
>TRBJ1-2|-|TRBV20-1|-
TGCAGTGCTAGCTTGAACTATGGCTACACCTTC
CSASLNYGYTF
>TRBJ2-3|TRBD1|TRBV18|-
TGTGCCAGCTCCGGGACAGGGGCGTCCTCTGATACGCAGTATTTT
CASSGTGASSDTQYF
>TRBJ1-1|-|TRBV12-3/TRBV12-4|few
TGTGCCAGCAGTTTACGGGGAATATCTGAAGCTTTCTTT
CASSLRGISEAFF
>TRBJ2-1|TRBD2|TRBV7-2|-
TGTGCCAGCAGCTTATTTGCTAGCGGGAGAAACAATGAGCAGTTCTTC
CASSLFASGRNNEQFF
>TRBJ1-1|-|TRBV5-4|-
TGTGCCAGCAGCGGGGAGGGGGGCACTGAAGCTTTCTTT
CASSGEGGTEAFF
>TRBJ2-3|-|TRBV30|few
TGTGCCGTCCTAGGGGGCACAGATACGCAGTATTTT
CAVLGGTDTQYF
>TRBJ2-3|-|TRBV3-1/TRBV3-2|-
TGTGCCAGCTCTACTAGCACAGATACGCAGTATTTT
CASSTSTDTQYF
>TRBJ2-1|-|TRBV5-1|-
TGCGCCAGCAGCGACGGACAGCCCAATGAGCAGTTCTTC
CASSDGQPNEQFF
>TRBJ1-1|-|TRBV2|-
TGTGCCAGCAGTGAAAGGCAGGGTCCGGCTGAAGCTTTCTTT
CASSERQGPAEAFF
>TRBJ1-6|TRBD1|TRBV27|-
TGTGCCAGCAGTCGACAGGGTTGGGATTCACCCCTCCACTTT
CASSRQGWDSPLHF
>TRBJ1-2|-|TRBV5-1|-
TGCGCCAGCAGCTTGGGTTCGAATCGGGAATATGGCTACACCTTC
CASSLGSNREYGYTF
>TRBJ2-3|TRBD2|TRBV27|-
TGTGCCAGCAGCTTGCGGGGGGGCCCGGTAGATACGCAGTATTTT
CASSLRGGPVDTQYF
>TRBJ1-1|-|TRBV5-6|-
TGTGCCAGCAGCTTTGGGACTAGCACTGAAGCTTTCTTT
CASSFGTSTEAFF
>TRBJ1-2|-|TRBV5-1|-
TGCGCCAGCAGCTTCATGCAGGCTGACTATGGCTACACCTTC
CASSFMQADYGYTF
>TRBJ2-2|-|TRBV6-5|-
TGTGCCAGCAGGGACAGGAACACCGGGGAGCTGTTTTTT
CASRDRNTGELFF
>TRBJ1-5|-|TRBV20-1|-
TGCAGTGCTAGTGGCCAGGCGATGGGAGGTAGGGACTGGACTAGCAATCAGCCCCAGCATTTT
CSASGQAMGGRDWTSNQPQHF
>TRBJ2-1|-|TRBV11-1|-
TGTGCCAGCAGCGTGACTAGGAATGAGCAGTTCTTC
CASSVTRNEQFF
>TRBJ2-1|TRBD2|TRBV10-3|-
TGTGCCAGCACTAGCGGTTTAAATGAGCAGTTCTTC
CASTSGLNEQFF
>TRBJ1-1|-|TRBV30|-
TGTGCCTGGAGTGTACTGTCTCAGGGGAACACTGAAGCTTTCTTT
CAWSVLSQGNTEAFF
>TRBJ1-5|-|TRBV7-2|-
TGTGCCAGCAGCCCCGGCGGGGGGCCCCAGCATTTT
CASSPGGGPQHF
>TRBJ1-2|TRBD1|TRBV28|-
TGTGCCAGCGCCACGGACGAGTGGGACAGCTTTTCTAACTATGGCTACACCTTC
CASATDEWDSFSNYGYTF
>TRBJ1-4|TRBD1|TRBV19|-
TGTGCCAGTAGTATGGGACAGACTTCAACTAATGAAAAACTGTTTTTT
CASSMGQTSTNEKLFF
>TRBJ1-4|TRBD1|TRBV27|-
TGTGCCAGCAGTTCGACAGGGGAGAGGTGGAAACTGTTTTTT
CASSSTGERWKLFF
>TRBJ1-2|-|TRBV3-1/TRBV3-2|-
TGTGCCAGCACCGTGGGACTCTCTGGCTACACCTTC
CASTVGLSGYTF
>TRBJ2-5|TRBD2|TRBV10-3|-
TGTGCCACCTCCGGGGGCGGGGGGCTTCAAGAGACCCAGTACTTC
CATSGGGGLQETQYF
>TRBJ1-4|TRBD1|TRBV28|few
TGTGCCAGCAGGACACCCGGGACAGGGACAGAAAAACTGTTTTTT
CASRTPGTGTEKLFF
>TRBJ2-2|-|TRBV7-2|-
TGTGCCAGCAGCCCTGATAGCTCGGATACCGGGGAGCTGTTTTTT
CASSPDSSDTGELFF
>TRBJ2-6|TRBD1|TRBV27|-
TGTGCCAGCACCTCCCCGGGACAGGGCCCTTCAGGGGCCAACGTCCTGACTTTC
CASTSPGQGPSGANVLTF
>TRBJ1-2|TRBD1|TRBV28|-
TGTGCCAGCAGTCCTCCGGGACAGGGATTCGGCTACACCTTC
CASSPPGQGFGYTF
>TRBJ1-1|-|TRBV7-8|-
TGTGCCAGCAGCCCAATGGGAAGCGGGATGAACACTGAAGCTTTCTTT
CASSPMGSGMNTEAFF
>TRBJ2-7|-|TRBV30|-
TGTGCCTGGAGAACAGAATACGAGCAGTACTTC
CAWRTEYEQYF
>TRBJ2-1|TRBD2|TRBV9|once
TGTGCCAGCAGCGCCCGACTAGCGGATTACAATGAGCAGTTCTTC
CASSARLADYNEQFF
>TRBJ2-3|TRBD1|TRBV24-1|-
TGTGCCACCAGTGATTTGGAAGCCGGGACAGGGGGCACAGATACGCAGTATTTT
CATSDLEAGTGGTDTQYF
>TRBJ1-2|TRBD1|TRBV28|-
TGTGCCAGCACCCTAGACCGGACAGGGGGCGTCATCGATGGCTACACCTTC
CASTLDRTGGVIDGYTF
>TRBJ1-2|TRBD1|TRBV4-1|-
TGCGCCAGCAGCTCGCAGGGGGCTTCGCTCGGCTACACCTTC
CASSSQGASLGYTF
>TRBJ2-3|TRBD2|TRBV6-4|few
TGTGCCAGCAGTGTGGGAGCGGGGGGCGGAGATACGCAGTATTTT
CASSVGAGGGDTQYF
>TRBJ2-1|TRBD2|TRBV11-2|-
TGTGCCAGCAGCCCAAGCGGGGGGAATTACAATGAGCAGTTCTTC
CASSPSGGNYNEQFF
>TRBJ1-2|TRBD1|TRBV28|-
TGTGCCAGCAGTTTAAACCACAGGGGGAGCGTTTTCAATAACTATGGCTACACCTTC
CASSLNHRGSVFNNYGYTF